Below, 19 T cell receptor beta chains from the same sample are listed, as sequenced in a study of T cell repertoires in cytomegalovirus infection (dated by TCRdb to the late 2010s). The antigens for these receptors are not known. The sequencer listed for this sample is Illumina HiSeq 1500. TCRdb ran its own pipeline on the public reads, namely fastp trimming at Q25 and MiXCR clone calling, and kept in-frame beta chains. Every distinct CDR3 protein forms one entry, paired with its most common genes and DNA. This sample comprises roughly 68,000 distinct CDR3 sequences, roughly 21% of them detected only once. The biggest ten clones account for 73% of the sample. In the paper's terms, the treatment or condition label means: in vitro stimulation with specific CMV peptide epitopes to enrich CMV-specific T cells. Sample: CD8+ T cells from cultured PBMCs, taken from culture after CMV antigen stimulation. The receptors come from a human donor in good health (CMV status not recorded). Some clones in this sample may be carry-over from other donors' samples.

The chain couples TRBV7-2 to TRBJ2-7; 8 positions agree with TRBD1. CDR1 is SGHTA and CDR2 is FQGNSA in the germline V gene. The CDR3 is made up of 16 amino acids. Unmatched junction bases numbered 10, after V lost 4 bases and J lost 2 bases. This CDR3 is CASSSTRDRLPYEQYF. CDR3 in DNA: TGTGCCAGCAGCTCGACCCGGGACAGGCTTCCCTACGAGCAGTACTTC.

DNA for the CDR3: TGTGCCAGCAGCTTAGTAAAGGGCGCCGAGCAGTACTTC. Residues: CASSLVKGAEQYF. The genes are TRBV7-8 and TRBJ2-7; D remains unclear. V was shortened by 1 base and J by 6 bases, with 10 bases between the two germline ends. Germline CDR1 is SGHVS and CDR2 is FQNEAQ. The CDR3 has 13 amino acids.

In this sample, this clonotype turned up many times. This rearrangement joins TRBV6-1 to TRBJ2-1; perhaps TRBD2 as D (5 bases). V lost 3 bases and J 4 bases, leaving 16 bases between the germline ends. The CDR3 runs to 16 residues. Germline-derived CDR1 and CDR2 are MNHNS and SASEGT. CDR3 protein: CASSDLISGAYNEQFF. DNA of the CDR3: TGTGCCAGCAGTGACCTAATAAGCGGAGCTTACAATGAGCAGTTCTTC.

The chain links TRBV7-2 to TRBJ1-4; D might be TRBD1 (5 bases). Germline-derived CDR1 and CDR2 are SGHTA and FQGNSA. Trimming shortened V by 5 bases and J by 7 bases, and 20 bases separated the two germline ends. The length of the CDR3 is 16 residues. The CDR3 DNA is TGTGCCAGCAGCCCTGTCAGGGAGGTGTTTGGTGAAAAACTGTTTTTT. Amino acid sequence: CASSPVREVFGEKLFF.

This clonotype has more than one count but fewer than ten. This sequence joins TRBV7-9 and TRBJ1-5; D possibly corresponds to TRBD1 (5 bases). The CDR3 is made up of 14 amino acids. V shed 2 bases and J shed 2 bases, with 7 bases lying between them. Germline V gene lookup returns CDR1 SEHNR and CDR2 FQNEAQ (reference sequence). The CDR3 here is CASSLLGGNQPQHF. The DNA of the CDR3 is TGTGCCAGCAGCTTACTAGGGGGCAATCAGCCCCAGCATTTT.

The V and J genes are TRBV12-3 or TRBV12-4 and TRBJ1-5, with a weak D call TRBD1 (6 bases). The V and J ends lost 4 bases and 2 bases respectively, with 18 bases between them. The CDR3 has 17 residues. CDR3 loop: CASSSGGSAGGNQPQHF. The CDR3, as DNA: TGTGCCAGCAGTTCGGGGGGGTCGGCAGGGGGCAATCAGCCCCAGCATTTT.

The chain links TRBV4-3 to TRBJ2-7; tentative D call: TRBD1 (6 bases). Trimming pared 1 base from V and 3 bases from J, leaving 16 bases between. The germline V gene has CDR1 LGHNA and CDR2 YSLEER. The CDR3 extends over 16 amino acids. The CDR3 region has the DNA TGCGCCAGCAGCCAAGCATCAACAGGGAGTGACTACGAGCAGTACTTC. Translating it yields CASSQASTGSDYEQYF.

The CDR3 region has the DNA TGTGCCAGCAGCGGCCCCGGCGGGGACACAGATACGCAGTATTTT. Amino acids: CASSGPGGDTDTQYF. The chain links TRBV7-6 to TRBJ2-3; D is perhaps TRBD2 (6 bases). Germline V gene data show CDR1 as SGHVS and CDR2 as FNYEAQ. The CDR3 runs to 15 residues. The V end lost 5 bases, the J end lost 2 bases, and 14 bases lay between the germline ends.

This clonotype was counted only a few times. The chain employs TRBV6-2 or TRBV6-3 and TRBJ2-7; 8 positions match TRBD2. J was trimmed by 0 bases and V by 5 bases; bases with no gene match: 6. The germline V gene encodes CDR1 MNHEY and CDR2 SVGEGT. The CDR3 runs 15 residues. This CDR3 is CASSSGGASSYEQYF. CDR3 coding DNA: TGTGCCAGCAGTAGCGGGGGTGCGAGCTCCTACGAGCAGTACTTC.

This sequence joins TRBV5-5 and TRBJ1-1; D uncertain. The V end lost 0 bases, the J end lost 7 bases, and 13 bases lay between the germline ends. CDR3 size: 14 residues. CDR1 and CDR2 from the germline V gene are SGHKS and YYEKEE (reference sequence). DNA for the CDR3: TGTGCCAGCAGCTTGGCGGGGAAGTGGAGTGAAGCTTTCTTT. It yields the protein CASSLAGKWSEAFF. The complete variable domain, with remaining parts taken from reference TRBV5-5 and TRBJ1-1, reads DAGVTQSPTHLIKTRGQQVTLRCSPISGHKSVSWYQQVLGQGPQFIFQYYEKEERGRGNFPDRFSARQFPNYSSELNVNALLLGDSALYLCASSLAGKWSEAFFGQGTRLTVV.

This chain connects TRBV7-9 to TRBJ1-2, with TRBD1 as a possible D gene (5 bases). The ends were cut back, 5 bases at V and 7 bases at J, with 14 bases in the middle. The CDR3 is 13 amino acids. CDR1 and CDR2 (germline): SEHNR, FQNEAQ (reference sequence). The CDR3 here is CASSPPGRVGYTF. The CDR3 DNA follows: TGTGCCAGCAGCCCTCCGGGGCGAGTTGGCTACACCTTC.

J is TRBJ1-5 and V is TRBV7-9, with 7 bases fitting TRBD1. This CDR3 has 16 amino acids. With 5 bases clipped from V and 0 bases from J, the junction kept 7 bases outside the gene matches. Germline V gene data show CDR1 as SEHNR and CDR2 as FQNEAQ (reference sequence). The CDR3 DNA reads TGTGCCAGCAGCCGTACGGGACAGAATAGCAATCAGCCCCAGCATTTT. This codes for CASSRTGQNSNQPQHF.

This chain uses TRBV6-5 with TRBJ1-5; D may be TRBD1 (6 bases). There are 15 residues in the CDR3. V was pared by 2 bases and J by 2 bases, with 10 bases between. Germline values: CDR1 MNHEY, CDR2 SVGAGI. The CDR3 sequence: CASSYGGPGNQPQHF. The CDR3 nucleotides are TGTGCCAGCAGTTACGGGGGGCCCGGCAATCAGCCCCAGCATTTT.

The chain recombines TRBV7-2 with TRBJ2-1, with TRBD1 identical over 7 bases. Per the germline V gene, CDR1 is SGHTA and CDR2 is FQGNSA. Trimming took 5 bases from V and 9 from J; bases not matched to a gene: 1. The CDR3 is 11 residues long. The CDR3 sequence: CASSGTVEQFF. The DNA of the CDR3 is TGTGCCAGCAGCGGGACAGTTGAGCAGTTCTTC.

This clonotype was recorded many times. The chain combines TRBV7-2 with TRBJ1-1; unclear D gene. The CDR3 totals 15 residues. Germline V lookup: CDR1 SGHTA, CDR2 FQGNSA. V was pared by 5 bases and J by 1 base, with 14 bases between. The CDR3 sequence: CASSPSVWGNTEAFF. The CDR3 DNA sequence: TGTGCCAGCAGCCCGTCAGTTTGGGGGAACACTGAAGCTTTCTTT.

The chain recombines TRBV12-3 or TRBV12-4 with TRBJ1-1; TRBD1 is a possible D gene (5 bases). Trimming stripped 7 bases from V and 3 bases from J, with 12 bases between. The CDR3 has 13 residues. The CDR3: CASTAQEYTEAFF. Here the CDR3 DNA reads TGTGCCAGCACCGCACAGGAGTACACTGAAGCTTTCTTT.

This clonotype has only a few counts. The V and J genes are TRBV27 and TRBJ2-3; D gene unclear. The germline CDR1 and CDR2 sequences are MNHEY and SMNVEV (reference sequence). The CDR3 has 14 amino acids. Trimming stripped 5 bases from V and 8 bases from J, with 17 bases between. CDR3 sequence reads: CASSPTSPRRTQYF. The CDR3 nucleotides read TGTGCCAGCAGTCCAACCTCGCCTAGACGTACGCAGTATTTT.

V and J are TRBV29-1 and TRBJ2-2, with 7 bases matching TRBD1. Germline CDR1 and CDR2: SQVTM and ANQGSEA. CDR3 size: 12 residues. V lost 6 bases, J lost 6 bases, and 4 bases stayed unmatched. Here the CDR3 reads CSVGQRAGELFF. CDR3 sequence (DNA): TGCAGCGTGGGACAGAGGGCCGGGGAGCTGTTTTTT.

The chain carries TRBV6-2 or TRBV6-3 and TRBJ1-1, with TRBD1 matching over 7 bases. CDR1 and CDR2 from the germline V gene are MNHEY and SVGEGT. The CDR3 consists of 17 residues. The J segment lost 3 bases and the V segment lost 0 bases, leaving 10 bases of the junction unmatched. This chain's CDR3 is CASSYSTPTGKDTEAFF. CDR3 sequence (DNA): TGTGCCAGCAGTTACTCGACCCCGACAGGGAAAGACACTGAAGCTTTCTTT.